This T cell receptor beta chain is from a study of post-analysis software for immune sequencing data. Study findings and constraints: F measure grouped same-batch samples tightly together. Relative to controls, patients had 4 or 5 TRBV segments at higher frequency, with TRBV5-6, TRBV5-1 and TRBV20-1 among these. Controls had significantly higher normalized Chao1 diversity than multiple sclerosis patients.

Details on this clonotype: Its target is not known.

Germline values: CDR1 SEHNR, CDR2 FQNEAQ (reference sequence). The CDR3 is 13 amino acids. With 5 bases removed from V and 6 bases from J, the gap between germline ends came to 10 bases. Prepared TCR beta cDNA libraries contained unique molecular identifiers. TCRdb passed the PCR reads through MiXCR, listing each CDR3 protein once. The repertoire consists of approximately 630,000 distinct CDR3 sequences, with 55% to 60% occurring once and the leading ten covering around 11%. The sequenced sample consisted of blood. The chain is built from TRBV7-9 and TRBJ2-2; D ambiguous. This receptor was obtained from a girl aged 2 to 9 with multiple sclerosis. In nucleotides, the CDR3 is TGTGCCAGCAGCCCCTCCTGGCCCGGGGAGCTGTTTTTT. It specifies CASSPSWPGELFF. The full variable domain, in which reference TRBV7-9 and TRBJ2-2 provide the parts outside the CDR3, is DTGVSQNPRHKITKRGQNVTFRCDPISEHNRLYWYRQTLGQGPEFLTYFQNEAQLEKSRLLSDRFSAERPKGSFSTLEIQRTEQGDSAMYLCASSPSWPGELFFGEGSRLTVL.